This T cell receptor beta chain was recovered during a study of blood T cell repertoires in COVID-19 (dated by TCRdb to 2018 to 2021). Study-wide context: The collaborator samples originated in the United States, Italy and Spain and spanned the acute and convalescent phases of COVID-19. The repertoires were released in a freely available public database intended as a resource for research on the immune response to SARS-CoV-2. Deeply sampled blood TCRbeta repertoires from subjects exposed to, actively infected with, or recovered from COVID-19 were included in the dataset. Samples came from the ongoing ImmuneRACE study (first 160 participants) plus 1,254 subjects from 6 global collaborators. HLA class I and class II types, where available, came from metadata supplied by the sample provider rather than from assay-based typing. Nearly every sample came with metadata listing a de-identified subject ID, COVID-19 status, age in years and sex. The prospective study material was composed of cDNA or gDNA derived from T cells, B-cell-depleted T cells, or PBMCs.

About this clone: This clone's antigen is unknown. Base qualities are not provided; no much larger clone lies one nucleotide away.

The collaborating institutions used their own protocols to collect whole blood in K2EDTA tubes. For TCRbeta analysis, collaborators shipped samples as frozen whole blood, isolated PBMCs, or DNA extracted from either of those sample types. Cut back by 5 bases and 3 bases, the V and J ends lie 14 bases apart. Reading from cysteine to phenylalanine, the CDR3 counts 14 amino acids. The kept DNA is CDR3 alone, 42 bases in frame from the first base. The germline V gene sets CDR1 to SGHTA and CDR2 to FQGNSA. The immunoSEQ Assay, a bias-controlled multiplex PCR, was used to amplify TCRbeta CDR3 regions from genomic DNA. The study's own analysis went as follows. The number of nucleated cells in each sample was estimated from the amplification of reference gene primers within the assay. To quantify the absolute abundance of each unique TCRbeta CDR3 rearrangement, sequence reads were collapsed and filtered. For each sample, productive Simpson clonality was calculated by taking the square root of Simpson's diversity index across productive rearrangements. TCRdb obtained this table from immuneACCESS and retained in-frame rearrangements with V and J assigned. These tables miss some clones; where compared with another copy, unresolved V genes account for less than half of the shortfall, and the remainder is unexplained. That table gives V, J and clone size, and the DNA gave D and trimming. Within this sample are 140,000 to 150,000 clones, with 70% to 90% of them counted one time only. The top ten clonotypes cover roughly 2.7% of the sample.

Study-wide findings and limitations: The amount of clinical and demographic metadata varied by source and participant and was provided uncurated.

The V and J segments used are TRBV7-2 and TRBJ2-7; the D gene identity is not certain. The sequencing input was peripheral blood. The TCR comes from a human donor with acute or convalescent COVID-19. The donor label of this sample is uncertain. The DNA reads as follows: TGTGCCAGCAGCCGCGACCGGGTTCTCTACGAGCAGTACTTC. Its translation reads: CASSRDRVLYEQYF.